This TCR beta chain was retrieved from a study of human T cells and chemical hapten exposure. The time point was: patch test 3, about 24 weeks after DPC sensitization. The treatment: therapeutic diphenylcyclopropenone sensitization with weekly scalp DPC. People who gave samples had alopecia, were 18 to 70 years old, and were suitable for DPC. Regarding the study as a whole: Controls formed significantly fewer large CDR3 similarity clusters than expanded TCRs did.

With 1 base clipped from V and 6 bases from J, the junction kept 4 bases outside the gene matches. Germline assignment: CDR1 KGHSH and CDR2 LQKENI. The length of the CDR3 is 16 residues. Regarding this clonotype: Its antigen is currently unknown.

TCRdb re-called the RACE reads with MiXCR, one entry per CDR3 protein. The sample includes 90,000 to 110,000 distinct CDR3 sequences, around 35% seen only once; the top ten take less than 3%. Sample: whole blood, taken in connection with sensitization to the hapten diphenylcyclopropenone (DPC). This receptor was taken from a man aged 40-49 years with alopecia areata. Some clones in this sample may be carry-over from other donors' samples. The chain is built from TRBV18 and TRBJ2-2, with 11 bases aligning to TRBD2. CDR3 amino acids: CASSPLLAGAPGELFF. The CDR3 DNA sequence: TGTGCCAGCTCACCACTACTAGCGGGAGCACCCGGGGAGCTGTTTTTT. The full variable domain, rest sourced from reference TRBV18 and TRBJ2-2, is NAGVMQNPRHLVRRRGQEARLRCSPMKGHSHVYWYRQLPEEGLKFMVYLQKENIIDESGMPKERFSAEFPKEGPSILRIQQVVRGDSAAYFCASSPLLAGAPGELFFGEGSRLTVL.